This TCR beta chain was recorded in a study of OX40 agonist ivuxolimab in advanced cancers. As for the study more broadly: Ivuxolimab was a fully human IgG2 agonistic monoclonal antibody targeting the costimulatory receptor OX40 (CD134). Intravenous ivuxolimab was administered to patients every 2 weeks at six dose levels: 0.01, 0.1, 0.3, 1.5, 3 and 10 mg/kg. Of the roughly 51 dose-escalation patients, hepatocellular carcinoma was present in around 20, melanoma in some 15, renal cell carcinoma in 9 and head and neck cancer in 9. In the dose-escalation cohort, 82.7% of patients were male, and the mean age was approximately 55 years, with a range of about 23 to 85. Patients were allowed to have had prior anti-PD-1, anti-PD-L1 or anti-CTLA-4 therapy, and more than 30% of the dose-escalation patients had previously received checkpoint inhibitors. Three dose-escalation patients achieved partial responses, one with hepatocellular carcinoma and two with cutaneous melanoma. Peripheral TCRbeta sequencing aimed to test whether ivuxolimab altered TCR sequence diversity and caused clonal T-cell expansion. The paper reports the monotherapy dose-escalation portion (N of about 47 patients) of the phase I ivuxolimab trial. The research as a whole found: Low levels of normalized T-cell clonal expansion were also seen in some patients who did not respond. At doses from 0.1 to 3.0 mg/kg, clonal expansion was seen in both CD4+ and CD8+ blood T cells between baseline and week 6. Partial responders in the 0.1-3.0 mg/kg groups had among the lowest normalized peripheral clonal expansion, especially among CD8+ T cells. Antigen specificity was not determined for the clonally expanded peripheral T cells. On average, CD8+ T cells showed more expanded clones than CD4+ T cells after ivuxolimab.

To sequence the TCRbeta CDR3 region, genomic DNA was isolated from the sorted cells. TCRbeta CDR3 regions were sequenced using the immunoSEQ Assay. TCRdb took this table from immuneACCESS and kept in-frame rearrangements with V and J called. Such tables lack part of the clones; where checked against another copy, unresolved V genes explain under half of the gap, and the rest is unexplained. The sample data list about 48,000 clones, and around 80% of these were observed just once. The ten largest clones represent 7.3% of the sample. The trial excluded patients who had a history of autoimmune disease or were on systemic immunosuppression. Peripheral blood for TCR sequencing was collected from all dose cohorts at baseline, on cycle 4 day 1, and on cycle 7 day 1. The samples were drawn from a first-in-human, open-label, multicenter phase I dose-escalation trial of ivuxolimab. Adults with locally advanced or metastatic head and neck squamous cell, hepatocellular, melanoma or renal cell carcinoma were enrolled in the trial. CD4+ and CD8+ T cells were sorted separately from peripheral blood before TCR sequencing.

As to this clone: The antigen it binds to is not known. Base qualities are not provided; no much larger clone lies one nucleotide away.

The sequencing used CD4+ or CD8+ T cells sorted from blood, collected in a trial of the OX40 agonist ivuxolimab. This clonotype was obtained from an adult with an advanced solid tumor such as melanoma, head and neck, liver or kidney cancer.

The nucleotide sequence is TGCAGCGGTACTACGGAGGGTGGGGAGACCCAGTACTTC. Its translation reads: CSGTTEGGETQYF. This receptor chain uses TRBV29-1 and TRBJ2-5; matching of 6 bases hints at TRBD2 as the D gene. The CDR3 spans 13 residues, from the cysteine through the phenylalanine. Solely the CDR3 DNA is kept, with 39 bases framed from the first base. CDR1 SQVTM and CDR2 ANQGSEA were looked up in the germline V gene. The germline ends are 17 bases apart after V is trimmed by 7 bases and J by 5 bases.